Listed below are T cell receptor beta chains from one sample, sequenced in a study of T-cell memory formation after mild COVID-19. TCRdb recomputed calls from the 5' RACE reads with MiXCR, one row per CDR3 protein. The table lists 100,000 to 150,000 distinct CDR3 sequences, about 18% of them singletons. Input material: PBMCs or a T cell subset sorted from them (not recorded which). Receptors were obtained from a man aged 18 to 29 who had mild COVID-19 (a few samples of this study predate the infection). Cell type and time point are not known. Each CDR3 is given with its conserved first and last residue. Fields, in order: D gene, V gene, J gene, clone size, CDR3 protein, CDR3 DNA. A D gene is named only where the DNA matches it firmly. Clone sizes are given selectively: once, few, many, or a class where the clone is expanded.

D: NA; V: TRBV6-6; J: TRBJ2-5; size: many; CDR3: CASTLTPQGSQETQYF; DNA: TGTGCCAGCACTCTCACGCCTCAGGGGAGCCAAGAGACCCAGTACTTC
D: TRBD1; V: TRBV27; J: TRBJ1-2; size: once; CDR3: CASSPFDRALRGYTF; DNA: TGTGCCAGCAGCCCGTTTGACAGGGCCCTCCGGGGCTACACCTTC
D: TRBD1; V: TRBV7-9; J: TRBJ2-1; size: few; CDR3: CASSQGQSVNEQFF; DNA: TGTGCCAGCAGCCAGGGACAGTCCGTCAATGAGCAGTTCTTC
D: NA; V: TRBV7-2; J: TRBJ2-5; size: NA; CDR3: CASSYRDGQETQYF; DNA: TGTGCCAGCAGTTACCGGGACGGCCAAGAGACCCAGTACTTC
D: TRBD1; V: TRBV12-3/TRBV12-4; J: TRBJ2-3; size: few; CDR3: CASRGQGASTDTQYF; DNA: TGTGCCAGCAGGGGACAGGGTGCTAGCACAGATACGCAGTATTTT
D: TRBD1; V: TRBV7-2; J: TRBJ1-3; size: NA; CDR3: CASSPTGQSSGNTIYF; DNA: TGTGCCAGCAGCCCGACAGGGCAGAGCTCTGGAAACACCATATATTTT
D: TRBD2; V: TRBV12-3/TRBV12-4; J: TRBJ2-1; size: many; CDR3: CASRWSGGNEQFF; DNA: TGTGCCAGCAGATGGTCGGGGGGGAATGAGCAGTTCTTC
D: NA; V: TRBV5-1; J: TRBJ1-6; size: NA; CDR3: CASSLAWGPGSPLHF; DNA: TGCGCCAGCAGCTTGGCGTGGGGGCCAGGTTCACCCCTCCACTTT
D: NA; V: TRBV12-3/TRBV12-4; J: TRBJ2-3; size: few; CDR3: CASRAADTQYF; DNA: TGTGCCAGCAGGGCCGCAGATACGCAGTATTTT
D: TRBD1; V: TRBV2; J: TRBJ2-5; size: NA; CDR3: CASSTTGGRETQYF; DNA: TGTGCCAGCAGTACTACAGGGGGCAGGGAGACCCAGTACTTC
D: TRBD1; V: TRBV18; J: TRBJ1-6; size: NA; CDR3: CASSPSEGGNSPLHF; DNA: TGTGCCAGCTCACCATCCGAAGGGGGCAATTCACCCCTCCACTTT
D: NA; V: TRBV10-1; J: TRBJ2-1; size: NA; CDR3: CASSESGRYNEQFF; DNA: TGCGCCAGCAGTGAGTCTGGGAGGTACAATGAGCAGTTCTTC
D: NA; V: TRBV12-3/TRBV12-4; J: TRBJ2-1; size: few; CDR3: CASSLVRGAGEQFF; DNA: TGTGCCAGCAGTTTAGTCCGGGGGGCCGGCGAGCAGTTCTTC
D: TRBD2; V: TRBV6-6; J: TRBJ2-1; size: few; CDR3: CASSWDYGYNEQFF; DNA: TGTGCCAGCAGTTGGGACTACGGCTACAATGAGCAGTTCTTC
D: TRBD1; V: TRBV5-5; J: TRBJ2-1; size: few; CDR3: CASSLAQTGPFF; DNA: TGTGCCAGCAGCTTGGCCCAGACAGGGCCATTCTTC
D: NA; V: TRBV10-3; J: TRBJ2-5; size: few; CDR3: CAISGTGRGETQYF; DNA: TGTGCCATCAGTGGGACAGGGAGGGGAGAGACCCAGTACTTC
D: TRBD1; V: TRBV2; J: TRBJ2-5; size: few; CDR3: CASQGATETQYF; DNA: TGTGCCAGCCAGGGGGCGACTGAGACCCAGTACTTC
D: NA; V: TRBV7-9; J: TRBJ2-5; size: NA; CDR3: CASSSPRSGETQYF; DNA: TGTGCCAGCAGCTCACCCCGGAGCGGGGAGACCCAGTACTTC
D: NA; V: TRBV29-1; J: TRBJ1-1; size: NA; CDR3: CSAKERWWNTEAFF; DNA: TGCAGCGCCAAGGAAAGGTGGTGGAACACTGAAGCTTTCTTT
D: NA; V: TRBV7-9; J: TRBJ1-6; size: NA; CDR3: CASSYRGIGNSPLHF; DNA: TGTGCCAGCAGCTACCGGGGTATCGGTAATTCACCCCTCCACTTT
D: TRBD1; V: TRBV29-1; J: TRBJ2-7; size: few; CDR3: CSVPGQGLGEQYF; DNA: TGCAGCGTTCCGGGACAGGGCTTAGGGGAGCAGTACTTC
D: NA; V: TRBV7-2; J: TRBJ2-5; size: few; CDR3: CASSLAFAQETQYF; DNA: TGTGCCAGCAGCTTAGCATTCGCGCAAGAGACCCAGTACTTC
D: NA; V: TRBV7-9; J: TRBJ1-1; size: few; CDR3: CASSYWGMNTEAFF; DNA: TGTGCCAGCAGCTACTGGGGCATGAACACTGAAGCTTTCTTT
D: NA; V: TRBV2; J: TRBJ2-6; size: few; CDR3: CASSAQGMGSGANVLTF; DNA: TGTGCCAGCAGCGCTCAGGGGATGGGGTCTGGGGCCAACGTCCTGACTTTC
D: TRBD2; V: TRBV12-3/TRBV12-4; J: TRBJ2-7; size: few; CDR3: CASTRGLAYEQYF; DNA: TGTGCCAGCACCAGAGGACTAGCCTACGAGCAGTACTTC
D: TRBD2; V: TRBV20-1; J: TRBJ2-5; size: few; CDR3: CSARDLERGSQETQYF; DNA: TGCAGTGCTAGAGATTTGGAGCGGGGGTCCCAAGAGACCCAGTACTTC
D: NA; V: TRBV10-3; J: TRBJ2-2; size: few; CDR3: CAISESGYTGELFF; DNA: TGTGCCATCAGTGAATCAGGGTACACCGGGGAGCTGTTTTTT
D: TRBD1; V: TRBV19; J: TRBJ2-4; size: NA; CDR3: CASSSTGGSGNIQYF; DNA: TGTGCCAGTAGTTCAACAGGGGGCTCGGGAAACATTCAGTACTTC
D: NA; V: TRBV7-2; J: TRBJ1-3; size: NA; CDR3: CASSFQGTSGNTIYF; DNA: TGTGCCAGCAGCTTCCAGGGGACATCTGGAAACACCATATATTTT
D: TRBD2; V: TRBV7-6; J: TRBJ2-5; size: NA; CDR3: CASSQTSGGETQYF; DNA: TGTGCCAGCAGCCAGACTAGCGGGGGAGAGACCCAGTACTTC
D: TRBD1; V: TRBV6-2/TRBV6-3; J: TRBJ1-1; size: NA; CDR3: CASKRTGSQEAFF; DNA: TGTGCCAGCAAGAGGACAGGGAGTCAGGAAGCTTTCTTT
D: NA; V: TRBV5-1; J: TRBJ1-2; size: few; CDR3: CASSLVAGTNYGYTF; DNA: TGCGCCAGCAGCTTGGTCGCCGGGACAAACTATGGCTACACCTTC
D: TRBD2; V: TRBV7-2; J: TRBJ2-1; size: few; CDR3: CASSLGAGVYNEQFF; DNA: TGTGCCAGCAGCTTGGGAGCGGGGGTGTACAATGAGCAGTTCTTC
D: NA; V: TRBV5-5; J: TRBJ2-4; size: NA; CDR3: CASSRRQVPVHIQYF; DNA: TGTGCCAGCAGCAGGAGACAGGTTCCCGTCCACATTCAGTACTTC
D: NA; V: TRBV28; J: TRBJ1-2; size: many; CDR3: CASSAGTVYGYTF; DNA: TGTGCCAGCAGCGCCGGGACGGTCTATGGCTACACCTTC
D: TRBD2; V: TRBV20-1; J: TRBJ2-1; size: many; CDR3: CSAREASGSSYNEQFF; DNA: TGCAGTGCTAGAGAGGCTAGCGGCAGCTCCTACAATGAGCAGTTCTTC
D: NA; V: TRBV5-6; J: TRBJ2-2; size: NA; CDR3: CASSLGHGLSTGELFF; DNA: TGTGCCAGCAGCTTAGGACACGGCCTATCCACCGGGGAGCTGTTTTTT
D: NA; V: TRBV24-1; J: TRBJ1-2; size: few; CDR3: CATSDLVHNYGYTF; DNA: TGTGCCACCAGTGATTTGGTTCATAACTATGGCTACACCTTC
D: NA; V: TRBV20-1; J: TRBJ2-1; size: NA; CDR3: CSARDGKGRNEQFF; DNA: TGCAGTGCTAGAGATGGAAAGGGAAGAAATGAGCAGTTCTTC
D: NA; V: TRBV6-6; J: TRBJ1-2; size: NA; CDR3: CASSWGDGYTF; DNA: TGTGCCAGCAGTTGGGGAGATGGCTACACCTTC
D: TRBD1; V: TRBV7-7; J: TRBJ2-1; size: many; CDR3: CASSLGTGGNEQFF; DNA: TGTGCTAGCAGCTTAGGGACAGGGGGCAATGAGCAGTTCTTC
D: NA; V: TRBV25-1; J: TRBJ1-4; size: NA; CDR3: CASSESGRGGEKLFF; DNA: TGTGCCAGCAGCGAATCGGGCAGGGGCGGTGAAAAACTGTTTTTT
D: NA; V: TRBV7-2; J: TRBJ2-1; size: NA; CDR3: CASSFWGTVHEQFF; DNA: TGTGCCAGCAGCTTTTGGGGTACGGTGCATGAGCAGTTCTTC
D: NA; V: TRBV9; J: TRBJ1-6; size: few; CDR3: CASSPRLEGWNSPLHF; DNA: TGTGCCAGCAGCCCCCGGTTGGAGGGTTGGAATTCACCCCTCCACTTT
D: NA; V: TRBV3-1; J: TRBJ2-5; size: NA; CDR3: CASSQDGTQYQETQYF; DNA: TGTGCCAGCAGCCAAGATGGGACACAGTACCAAGAGACCCAGTACTTC
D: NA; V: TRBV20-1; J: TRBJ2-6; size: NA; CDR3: CSASPPGLTGANVLTF; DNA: TGCAGTGCTTCTCCACCGGGTCTCACTGGGGCCAACGTCCTGACTTTC
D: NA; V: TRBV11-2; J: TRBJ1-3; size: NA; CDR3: CASSLRGFGADGGNTIYF; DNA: TGTGCCAGCAGCCTCCGGGGATTTGGGGCAGACGGTGGAAACACCATATATTTT
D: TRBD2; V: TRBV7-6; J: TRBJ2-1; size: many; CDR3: CASSLGSSGTYNEQFF; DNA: TGTGCCAGCAGCTTGGGTTCTAGCGGAACCTACAATGAGCAGTTCTTC
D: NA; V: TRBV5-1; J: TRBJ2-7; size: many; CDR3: CASSRTIQGYEQYF; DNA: TGCGCCAGCAGCCGGACGATACAGGGCTACGAGCAGTACTTC
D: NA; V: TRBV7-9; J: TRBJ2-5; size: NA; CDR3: CATPRRGTETQYF; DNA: TGTGCCACCCCGCGGCGGGGCACAGAGACCCAGTACTTC
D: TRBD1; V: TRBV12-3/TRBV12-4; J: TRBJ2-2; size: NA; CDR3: CASSFEGAVGELFF; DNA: TGTGCCAGCAGTTTTGAGGGGGCAGTCGGGGAGCTGTTTTTT
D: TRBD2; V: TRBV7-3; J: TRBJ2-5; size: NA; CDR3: CASSATSTGGAETQYF; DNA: TGTGCCAGCAGCGCCACTTCTACGGGGGGGGCTGAGACCCAGTACTTC
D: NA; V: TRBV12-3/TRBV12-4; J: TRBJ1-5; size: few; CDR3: CASRLGGQPQHF; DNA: TGTGCCAGCAGACTGGGAGGTCAGCCCCAGCATTTT
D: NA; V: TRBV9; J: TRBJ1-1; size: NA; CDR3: CASSAAGEGRAFF; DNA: TGTGCCAGCAGCGCGGCAGGTGAGGGGAGAGCTTTCTTT